This record looks at one T cell receptor beta chain sequence and its context. The data belong to a study of cytomegalovirus exposure and HLA in healthy donors. Healthy people donating bone marrow made up the donors. This CDR3 region has 12 residues. Primers: 60 Vbeta forward and 13 Jbeta reverse. Profiled with immunoSEQ multiplex PCR; TCRdb holds only in-frame clones, not every one. Among around 100,000 clones listed, 74% were seen once. The clonotype comes from a man aged 45-65 years in good health and CMV-seropositive. Sequencing was performed on PBMCs. J is TRBJ1-5 and V is TRBV21-1; no DNA check was done on the table's D call, TRBD1. TRBV21-1 is recorded as a pseudogene. Written as DNA, the CDR3 is TGTGCCAGGGGACAGGGTGGTCAGCCCCAGCATTTT. Residues: CARGQGGQPQHF.